This T cell receptor (beta chain) was captured in a study of cytomegalovirus exposure and HLA in healthy donors. This clone has more than one count but fewer than ten. The antigen is unknown. The PCR was carried out with 60 Vbeta primers and 13 Jbeta primers. Sequencing was performed with immunoSEQ multiplex PCR; in TCRdb, only in-frame clones are kept and a portion is missing. The sample records approximately 140,000 clones, about four fifths being singletons. Germline-derived CDR1 and CDR2 are MNHNY and SVGAGI (reference sequence). This CDR3 is built from 15 residues. Germline trimming cut 2 bases from V and 3 bases from J; bases unmatched to any gene: 5. General study findings and limits: An ancestry cluster, one associated with Asian ancestry, reportedly showed fewer N-insertions than the 666-donor mean in a later analysis. A later analysis, which compared TCR beta chains of equal frequency, found the HLA-associated ones more clonally expanded. The study had only CMV serostatus as immune exposure information. Previous analysis showed most TCR beta V segments were productive about 87% or about 30% of the time.

V gene TRBV6-6 combines with J gene TRBJ1-1; 8 bases agree with TRBD1. The receptor's source is a woman between 35 and 50 years old in good health and CMV-seropositive. Source material: PBMCs. The CDR3 loop is CASSYLGTGDTEAFF. The CDR3 nucleotides read TGTGCCAGCAGTTACCTAGGGACAGGAGACACTGAAGCTTTCTTT.